The TCR beta chain described here comes from a study of shared clonotypes between healthy human individuals. Study as a whole: Donors, aged 18 to 49, were a couple of women and a few men. General study results and limits: Larger estimated richness was generally recorded for naive subsets relative to memory subsets.

Concerning this clone: The antigen remains unidentified.

Per germline, CDR1 LGHNA and CDR2 YSLEER. Trimming took off 0 bases at V and 6 bases at J, with 10 bases between the two ends. The CDR3 contains 14 residues. The run depth of the assay was deep. Authors' methods: Filtering differed since immunoSEQ provided only junctions, with no quality scores. Produced via immunoSEQ multiplex PCR; TCRdb's table is partial and in-frame only. The V and J calls and clone size are taken from that table; D and trimming were inferred from the DNA. Among 1 million to 1.3 million clones listed, around 78% were seen once. The J gene is TRBJ2-3, the V gene TRBV4-3; D is perhaps TRBD2 (5 bases). Input material: memory CD4+ T cells from PBMCs. Subset indicated: CD45RA-negative fraction. This clonotype was sampled from a young man in good health. Some clones in this sample may be carry-over from other donors' samples. CDR3 DNA: TGCGCCAGCAGCCAAGAACTAGTGGGTGATACGCAGTATTTT. Translating it yields CASSQELVGDTQYF.